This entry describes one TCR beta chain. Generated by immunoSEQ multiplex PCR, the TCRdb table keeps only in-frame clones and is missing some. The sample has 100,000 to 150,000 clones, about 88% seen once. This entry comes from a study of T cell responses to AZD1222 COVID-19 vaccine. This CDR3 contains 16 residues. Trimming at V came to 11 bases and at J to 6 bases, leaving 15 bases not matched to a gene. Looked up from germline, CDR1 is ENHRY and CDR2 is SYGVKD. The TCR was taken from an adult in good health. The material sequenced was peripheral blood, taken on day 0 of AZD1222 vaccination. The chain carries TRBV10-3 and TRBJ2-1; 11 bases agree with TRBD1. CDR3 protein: CAVTGTGGRSGNEQFF. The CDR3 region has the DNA TGTGCCGTAACCGGGACAGGGGGTCGGTCGGGCAATGAGCAGTTCTTC.